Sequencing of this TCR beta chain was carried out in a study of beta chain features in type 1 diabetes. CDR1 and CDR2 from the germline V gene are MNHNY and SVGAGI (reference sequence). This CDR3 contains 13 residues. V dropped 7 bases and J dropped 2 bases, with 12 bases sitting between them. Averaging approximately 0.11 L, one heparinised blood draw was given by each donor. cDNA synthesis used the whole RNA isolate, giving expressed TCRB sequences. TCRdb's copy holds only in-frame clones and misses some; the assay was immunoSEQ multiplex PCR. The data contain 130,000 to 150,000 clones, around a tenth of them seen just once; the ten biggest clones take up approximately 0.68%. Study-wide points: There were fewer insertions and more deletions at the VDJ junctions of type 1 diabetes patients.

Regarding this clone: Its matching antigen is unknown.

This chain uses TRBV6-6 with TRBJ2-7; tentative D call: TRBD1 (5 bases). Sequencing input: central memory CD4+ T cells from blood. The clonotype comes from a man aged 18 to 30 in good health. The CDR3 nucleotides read TGTGCCAGCACTCAAGGACAACCCTACGAGCAGTACTTC. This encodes CASTQGQPYEQYF.